This T cell receptor beta chain was sequenced during a study of blood T cell repertoires in COVID-19 (dated by TCRdb to the early 2020s). About the study as a whole: Collaborator samples came from the United States, Italy and Spain and covered acute and convalescent phases of COVID-19. The material from the prospective study consisted of cDNA or gDNA derived from T cells, B-cell-depleted T cells, or PBMCs. Deeply sampled blood TCRbeta repertoires from subjects exposed to, actively infected with, or recovered from COVID-19 were included in the dataset. The repertoires were released in a freely available public database meant as a resource for research on the immune response to SARS-CoV-2. Samples were obtained from the ongoing ImmuneRACE study (first 160 participants) and from 1,254 subjects provided by 6 global collaborators. Nearly every sample came with metadata listing a de-identified subject ID, COVID-19 status, age in years and sex. Where available, HLA class I and class II types were taken from metadata supplied by the sample provider and were not determined by assay-based typing. Overall study outcomes, separate from this receptor: How much clinical and demographic metadata was included differed by source and by participant, and the metadata was provided uncurated.

Each collaborating institution followed its own protocols to collect whole blood in K2EDTA tubes. For TCRbeta analysis, collaborators shipped samples in one of three forms: frozen whole blood, isolated PBMCs, or DNA extracted from either of those sample types. This clone was seen once. The clone's antigen remains unknown. Base quality data are lacking; no much larger clone is found one base away. CDR1 and CDR2 (SGHAT, FQDESV) derive from the germline V gene (reference sequence). From its cysteine to its phenylalanine, the CDR3 spans 16 amino acids. Solely the CDR3 DNA is kept, with 48 bases framed from the first base. Here V drops 4 bases and J drops 0 bases, and the junction holds 5 bases not matched to any gene. TCRbeta CDR3 regions were amplified from genomic DNA using the immunoSEQ Assay, a bias-controlled multiplex PCR. On the authors' methods: The number of nucleated cells in each sample was estimated from the amplification of reference gene primers within the assay. To quantify the absolute abundance of each unique TCRbeta CDR3 rearrangement, sequence reads were collapsed and filtered. For each sample, productive Simpson clonality was calculated by taking the square root of Simpson's diversity index across productive rearrangements. Sourced from immuneACCESS, this table was stored by TCRdb with only in-frame sequences that have V and J called. A share of the clones is absent; for the studies checked, an unresolved V gene accounts for under half, and the remainder has no known explanation. V, J and clone size are those of that table, while D and trimming were read from the DNA. In all, the sample holds over 250,000 clones, and 89% of those were seen once. Clones ranked in the top ten supply around 13% of the sample.

In this chain, TRBV11-1 is recombined with TRBJ2-1, and TRBD1 aligns with 8 junction nucleotides. The sample was peripheral blood. The clonotype comes from a woman aged 55-69 years with acute or convalescent COVID-19. The CDR3 protein: CASSSGTGSSYNEQFF. The DNA reads TGTGCCAGCAGCTCGGGGACAGGATCCTCCTACAATGAGCAGTTCTTC.